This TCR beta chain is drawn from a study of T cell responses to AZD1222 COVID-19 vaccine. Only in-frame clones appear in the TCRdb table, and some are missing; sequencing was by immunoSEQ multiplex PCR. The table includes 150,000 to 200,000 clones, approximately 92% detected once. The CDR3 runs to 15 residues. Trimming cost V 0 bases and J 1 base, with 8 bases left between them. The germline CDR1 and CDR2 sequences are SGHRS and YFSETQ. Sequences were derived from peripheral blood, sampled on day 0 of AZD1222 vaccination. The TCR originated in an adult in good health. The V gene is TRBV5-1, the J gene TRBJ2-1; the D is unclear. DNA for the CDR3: TGCGCCAGCAGCTTGGAAGAGGAATCCTACAATGAGCAGTTCTTC. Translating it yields CASSLEEESYNEQFF.